This is a list of T cell receptor beta chains from one sample in a study of T cell responses to AZD1222 COVID-19 vaccine. This table comes from immunoSEQ multiplex PCR, and its TCRdb copy is limited to in-frame clones, with some not included. This sample carries approximately 70,000 clones, about four fifths of them seen once, and the ten largest clones take around 5.4%. Specimen: peripheral blood, collected on day 0 of AZD1222 vaccination. The source of these receptors is an adult in good health. The CDR3 runs from the conserved cysteine through the conserved F or W. The D gene is left open where the match is weak. Part of the rows lack a size; the others show once, few, many or a class for expanded clones.

>TRBJ1-5|NA|TRBV7-9|NA
CASSLTDYSNQPQHF
TGTGCCAGCAGCTTGACAGACTATAGCAATCAGCCCCAGCATTTT
>TRBJ2-7|TRBD1|TRBV5-1|NA
CASSRDSTLREQYF
TGCGCCAGCAGTCGGGACAGCACCTTACGAGAGCAGTACTTC
>TRBJ1-6|NA|TRBV5-1|NA
CASSLGQDNSPLHF
TGCGCCAGCAGCTTGGGCCAGGATAATTCACCCCTCCACTTT
>TRBJ2-5|NA|TRBV15|NA
CATSRDRGQETQYF
TGTGCCACCAGCAGAGATAGGGGTCAAGAGACCCAGTACTTC
>TRBJ1-2|NA|TRBV7-9|NA
CASDFAGREDGYTF
TGTGCCAGCGACTTTGCCGGGAGAGAGGATGGCTACACCTTC
>TRBJ2-2|TRBD1|TRBV6-5|few
CASKGQGSTGELFF
TGTGCCAGCAAAGGACAGGGTTCGACCGGGGAGCTGTTTTTT
>TRBJ2-2|NA|TRBV28|few
CASSQGLVTEYENTGELFF
TGTGCCAGCAGTCAAGGACTCGTAACAGAGTATGAGAACACCGGGGAGCTGTTTTTT
>TRBJ2-1|NA|TRBV2|NA
CASSEAGGGSWDEQFF
TGTGCCAGCAGTGAAGCAGGGGGGGGTTCCTGGGATGAGCAGTTCTTC
>TRBJ2-2|TRBD2|TRBV4-3|NA
CASSQERLAGTGELFF
TGCGCCAGCAGCCAAGAAAGGCTAGCGGGGACCGGGGAGCTGTTTTTT
>TRBJ1-6|NA|TRBV6-7|NA
CASSPSVGRGLNNSPLHF
TGTGCCAGCAGTCCTTCCGTAGGGCGGGGACTCAATAATTCACCCCTCCACTTT
>TRBJ2-5|TRBD2|TRBV27|few
CASSLSVGTSGAGTQYF
TGTGCCAGCAGTTTATCGGTGGGGACTAGCGGGGCGGGGACCCAGTACTTC
>TRBJ1-1|NA|TRBV28|NA
CASSPSGAEAFF
TGTGCCAGCAGTCCCTCGGGGGCTGAAGCTTTCTTT
>TRBJ2-1|NA|TRBV4-3|NA
CASSQGSRYNEQFF
TGCGCCAGCAGCCAAGGTTCCCGGTACAATGAGCAGTTCTTC
>TRBJ1-1|TRBD1|TRBV11-2|once
CASSRWTGTNTEAFF
TGTGCCAGCAGCCGCTGGACAGGGACGAACACTGAAGCTTTCTTT
>TRBJ2-3|TRBD1|TRBV7-9|NA
CASSSGWDSPTDTQYF
TGTGCCAGCAGCTCCGGTTGGGACAGCCCTACAGATACGCAGTATTTT
>TRBJ1-5|NA|TRBV27|NA
CASSSGKSQPQHF
TGTGCCAGCAGTTCAGGGAAAAGTCAGCCCCAGCATTTT
>TRBJ2-3|NA|TRBV5-4|NA
CASSRAGARDTQYF
TGTGCCAGCAGCCGAGCCGGGGCAAGAGATACGCAGTATTTT
>TRBJ2-7|TRBD1|TRBV19|NA
CATTQTGEKNEQYF
TGTGCCACTACCCAGACAGGGGAAAAAAACGAGCAGTACTTC
>TRBJ1-4|NA|TRBV12-3/TRBV12-4|NA
CASTGFNEKLFF
TGTGCCAGCACGGGGTTTAATGAAAAACTGTTTTTT
>TRBJ1-3|NA|TRBV3-1/TRBV3-2|NA
CASSSVGAGNTIYF
TGTGCCAGCAGCTCCGTGGGGGCTGGAAACACCATATATTTT
>TRBJ1-2|NA|TRBV7-9|NA
CASSSTEGGYGYTF
TGTGCCAGCAGCTCTACTGAGGGGGGCTATGGCTACACCTTC
>TRBJ1-2|TRBD1|TRBV27|few
CATLGRQGYGYTF
TGTGCCACCCTAGGTCGACAGGGCTATGGCTACACCTTC
>TRBJ2-2|NA|TRBV28|NA
CASNNRGRSNTGELFF
TGTGCCAGCAACAACCGCGGACGGTCGAACACCGGGGAGCTGTTTTTT
>TRBJ1-1|NA|TRBV7-2|NA
CASRAHRDPNTEAFF
TGTGCCAGCAGGGCACACAGGGATCCGAACACTGAAGCTTTCTTT
>TRBJ2-5|TRBD1|TRBV20-1|NA
CSASHRGRVEETQYF
TGCAGTGCTAGTCACAGGGGGCGCGTTGAAGAGACCCAGTACTTC
>TRBJ2-7|TRBD1|TRBV24-1|NA
CATSPGQGSYEQYF
TGTGCCACCAGCCCCGGACAGGGCTCCTACGAGCAGTACTTC
>TRBJ1-6|TRBD1|TRBV7-9|NA
CASSPNDRESPLHF
TGTGCCAGCAGTCCGAATGACAGGGAATCACCCCTCCACTTT
>TRBJ1-4|TRBD1|TRBV28|NA
CASSPNYRGRGNEKLFF
TGTGCCAGCAGTCCCAACTACAGGGGGCGCGGGAATGAAAAACTGTTTTTT
>TRBJ2-5|NA|TRBV6-5|NA
CASNRREETQYF
TGTGCCAGCAATCGCCGGGAAGAGACCCAGTACTTC
>TRBJ1-2|TRBD1|TRBV5-6|NA
CASSPDRVAGYTF
TGTGCCAGCAGCCCGGACAGGGTCGCTGGCTACACCTTC
>TRBJ1-6|NA|TRBV4-1|NA
CASSQELYGFTPLHF
TGCGCCAGCAGCCAAGAACTCTATGGGTTTACACCCCTCCACTTT
>TRBJ1-5|NA|TRBV3-1/TRBV3-2|NA
CASSQGVDSNQPQHF
TGTGCCAGCAGCCAAGGGGTGGATAGCAATCAGCCCCAGCATTTT
>TRBJ1-1|NA|TRBV7-6|NA
CASSPHDAGGTEAFF
TGTGCCAGCAGCCCCCACGACGCGGGGGGCACTGAAGCTTTCTTT
>TRBJ1-3|NA|TRBV7-3|NA
CASKRQHNSGNTIYF
TGTGCCAGCAAAAGACAGCACAACTCTGGAAACACCATATATTTT
>TRBJ2-5|NA|TRBV15|NA
CATSTGAQETQYF
TGTGCCACCAGTACAGGAGCCCAAGAGACCCAGTACTTC
>TRBJ2-5|NA|TRBV3-1/TRBV3-2|NA
CASSHLVSGAQEDQYF
TGTGCCAGCAGCCACTTGGTCTCGGGGGCCCAAGAGGACCAGTACTTC
>TRBJ2-7|NA|TRBV4-1|few
CASSQDPGGAAGGEQYF
TGCGCCAGCAGCCAAGATCCAGGAGGGGCCGCCGGCGGCGAGCAGTACTTC
>TRBJ2-5|NA|TRBV7-2|NA
CASSAQGGYQETQYF
TGTGCCAGCAGCGCCCAAGGGGGGTATCAAGAGACCCAGTACTTC
>TRBJ1-2|NA|TRBV7-9|NA
CASTPHYGYTF
TGTGCCAGCACACCACACTATGGCTACACCTTC
>TRBJ1-2|NA|TRBV12-3/TRBV12-4|NA
CASSQTEFYGYTF
TGTGCCAGCAGCCAGACAGAGTTCTATGGCTACACCTTC
>TRBJ2-7|NA|TRBV4-1|NA
CASSQIGVPYEQYF
TGCGCCAGCAGCCAGATTGGAGTGCCCTACGAGCAGTACTTC
>TRBJ1-2|NA|TRBV18|few
CASSPSYDSTYGYTF
TGTGCCAGCTCACCCTCTTACGACAGTACCTATGGCTACACCTTC
>TRBJ2-7|TRBD2|TRBV16|NA
CASSQSSGGNYEQYF
TGTGCCAGCAGCCAATCTAGCGGGGGCAACTACGAGCAGTACTTC
>TRBJ1-6|NA|TRBV6-5|NA
CASSYRDRDSPLHF
TGTGCCAGCAGTTACAGAGACCGGGATTCACCCCTCCACTTT
>TRBJ2-2|NA|TRBV5-4|NA
CASSGGDTGELFF
TGTGCCAGCAGCGGGGGCGACACCGGGGAGCTGTTTTTT
>TRBJ1-2|NA|TRBV12-3/TRBV12-4|NA
CASRRSGTYGYTF
TGTGCCAGCAGACGTAGCGGGACCTATGGCTACACCTTC
>TRBJ2-1|TRBD2|TRBV11-2|NA
CASSLTGSGGGVNEQFF
TGTGCCAGCAGCTTAACCGGCAGCGGGGGTGGGGTTAATGAGCAGTTCTTC
>TRBJ2-2|TRBD2|TRBV20-1|NA
CSASTALGSGGANTGELFF
TGCAGTGCTAGTACAGCGCTGGGTAGCGGGGGTGCGAACACCGGGGAGCTGTTTTTT
>TRBJ2-5|TRBD1|TRBV18|NA
CASSPRTGGGETQYF
TGTGCCAGCTCACCACGGACAGGGGGTGGCGAGACCCAGTACTTC
>TRBJ2-6|NA|TRBV12-3/TRBV12-4|NA
CASSRPGANVLTF
TGTGCCAGCTCCCGTCCTGGGGCCAACGTCCTGACTTTC
>TRBJ2-3|TRBD2|TRBV6-1|NA
CASSVGTSGNTDTQYF
TGTGCCAGCAGTGTTGGGACTAGCGGAAACACAGATACGCAGTATTTT
>TRBJ1-6|TRBD1|TRBV7-2|medium-sized
CATHKQGRNSPLHF
TGTGCCACCCACAAACAGGGGCGGAATTCACCCCTCCACTTT
>TRBJ1-1|TRBD1|TRBV27|NA
CASQDRGRVASTEAFF
TGTGCCAGCCAAGACAGGGGGCGCGTGGCGTCCACTGAAGCTTTCTTT
>TRBJ1-6|NA|TRBV11-2|NA
CASSLDPRHSPLHF
TGTGCCAGCAGCTTAGACCCAAGACATTCACCCCTCCACTTT